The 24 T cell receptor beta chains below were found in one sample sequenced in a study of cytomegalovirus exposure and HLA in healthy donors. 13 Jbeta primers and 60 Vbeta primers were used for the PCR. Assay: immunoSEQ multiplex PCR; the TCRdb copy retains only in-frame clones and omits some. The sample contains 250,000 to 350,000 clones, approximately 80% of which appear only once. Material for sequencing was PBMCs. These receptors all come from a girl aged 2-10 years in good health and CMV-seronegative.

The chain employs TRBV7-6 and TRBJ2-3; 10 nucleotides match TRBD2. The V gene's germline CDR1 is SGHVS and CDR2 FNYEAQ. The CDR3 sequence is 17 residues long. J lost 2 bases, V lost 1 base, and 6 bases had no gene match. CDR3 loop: CASSLGTSGTHTDTQYF. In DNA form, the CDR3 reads TGTGCCAGCAGCTTAGGGACTAGCGGCACCCACACAGATACGCAGTATTTT.

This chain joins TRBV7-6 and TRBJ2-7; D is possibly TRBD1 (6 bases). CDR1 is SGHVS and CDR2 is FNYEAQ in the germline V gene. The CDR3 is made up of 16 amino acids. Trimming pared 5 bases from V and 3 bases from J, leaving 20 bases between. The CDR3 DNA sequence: TGTGCCAGCAGCGTAGAGGCCCCAGAAGGGGGCTACGAGCAGTACTTC. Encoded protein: CASSVEAPEGGYEQYF.

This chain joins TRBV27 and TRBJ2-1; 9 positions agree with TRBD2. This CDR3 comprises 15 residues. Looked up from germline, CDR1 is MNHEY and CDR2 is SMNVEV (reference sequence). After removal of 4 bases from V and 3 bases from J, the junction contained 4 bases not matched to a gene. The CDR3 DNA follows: TGTGCCAGCAGTTCTCTAGCGGGACTCTACAATGAGCAGTTCTTC. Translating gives CASSSLAGLYNEQFF.

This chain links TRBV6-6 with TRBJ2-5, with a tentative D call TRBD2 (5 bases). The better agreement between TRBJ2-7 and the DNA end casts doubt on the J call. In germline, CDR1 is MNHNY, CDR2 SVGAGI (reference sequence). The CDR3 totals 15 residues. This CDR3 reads CASSYPHPGNYEQYF. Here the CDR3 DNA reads TGTGCCAGCAGTTACCCCCATCCGGGGAACTACGAGCAGTACTTC.

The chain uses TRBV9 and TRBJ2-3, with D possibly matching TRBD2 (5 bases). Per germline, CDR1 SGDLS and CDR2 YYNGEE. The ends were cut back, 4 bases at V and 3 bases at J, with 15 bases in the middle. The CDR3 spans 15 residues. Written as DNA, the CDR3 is TGTGCCAGCAGCCGCGGAGGAGCGTATACAGATACGCAGTATTTT. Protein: CASSRGGAYTDTQYF.

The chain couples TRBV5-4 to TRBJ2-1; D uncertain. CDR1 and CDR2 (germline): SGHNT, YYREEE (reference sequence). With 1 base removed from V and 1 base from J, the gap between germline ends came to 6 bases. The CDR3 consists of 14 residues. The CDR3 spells CASSLSGSYNEQFF. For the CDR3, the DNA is TGTGCCAGCAGCTTGTCAGGATCCTACAATGAGCAGTTCTTC. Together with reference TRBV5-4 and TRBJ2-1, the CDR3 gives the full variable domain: ETGVTQSPTHLIKTRGQQVTLRCSSQSGHNTVSWYQQALGQGPQFIFQYYREEENGRGNFPPRFSGLQFPNYSSELNVNALELDDSALYLCASSLSGSYNEQFFGPGTRLTVL.

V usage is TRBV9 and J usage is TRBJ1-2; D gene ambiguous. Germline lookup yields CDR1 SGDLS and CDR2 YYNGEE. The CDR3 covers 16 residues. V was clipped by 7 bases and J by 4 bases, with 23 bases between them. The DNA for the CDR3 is TGTGCCAGCCGACCTTCGGGGTCGACATACCTCTATGGCTACACCTTC. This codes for CASRPSGSTYLYGYTF.

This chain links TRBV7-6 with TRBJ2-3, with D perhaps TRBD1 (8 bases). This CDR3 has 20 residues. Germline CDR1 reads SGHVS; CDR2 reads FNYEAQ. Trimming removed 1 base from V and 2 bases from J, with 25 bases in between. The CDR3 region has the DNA TGTGCCAGCAGCTTAGAGACGGGGGGAGCTGGACAGGGTTCCACAGATACGCAGTATTTT. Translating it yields CASSLETGGAGQGSTDTQYF.

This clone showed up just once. CDR3 nucleotide sequence: TGTGCCTGGTCCCCTACTAGCGGGAGAGCAGATACGCAGTATTTT. Its protein product is CAWSPTSGRADTQYF. The V call is TRBV30, the J call TRBJ2-3; 11 nucleotides align to TRBD2. The CDR3 is 15 amino acids. CDR1 and CDR2 (germline): GTSNPN, SVGIG (reference sequence). After removal of 5 bases from V and 4 bases from J, the junction contained 8 bases not matched to a gene.

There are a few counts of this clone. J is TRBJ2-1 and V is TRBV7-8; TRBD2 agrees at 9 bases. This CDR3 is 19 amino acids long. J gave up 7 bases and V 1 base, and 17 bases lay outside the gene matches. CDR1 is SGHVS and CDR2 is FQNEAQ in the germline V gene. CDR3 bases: TGTGCCAGCAGCTTAGTCGGGGGAGGAACTAGCGGGTGGGGGAATGAGCAGTTCTTC. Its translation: CASSLVGGGTSGWGNEQFF. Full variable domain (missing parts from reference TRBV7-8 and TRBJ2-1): GAGVSQSPRYKVAKRGQDVALRCDPISGHVSLFWYQQALGQGPEFLTYFQNEAQLDKSGLPSDRFFAERPEGSVSTLKIQRTQQEDSAVYLCASSLVGGGTSGWGNEQFFGPGTRLTVL.

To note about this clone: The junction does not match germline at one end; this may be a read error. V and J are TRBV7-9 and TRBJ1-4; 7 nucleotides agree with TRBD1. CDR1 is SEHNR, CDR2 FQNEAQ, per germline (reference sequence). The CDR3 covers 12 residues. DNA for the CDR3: TGTTCCAGCACCTACCAGGGGGGAAAACTGTTTTTT. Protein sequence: CSSTYQGGKLFF.

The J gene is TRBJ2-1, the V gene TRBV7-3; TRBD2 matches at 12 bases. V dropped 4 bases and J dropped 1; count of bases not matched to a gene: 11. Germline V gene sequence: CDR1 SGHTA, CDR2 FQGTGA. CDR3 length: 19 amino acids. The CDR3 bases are TGTGCCAGCAGCTCCCGACTAGGACTAGCGGGACCGTCCTACAATGAGCAGTTCTTC. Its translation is CASSSRLGLAGPSYNEQFF.

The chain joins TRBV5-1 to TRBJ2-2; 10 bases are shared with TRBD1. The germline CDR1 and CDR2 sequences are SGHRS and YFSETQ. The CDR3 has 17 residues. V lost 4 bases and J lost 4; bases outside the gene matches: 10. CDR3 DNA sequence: TGCGCCAGCAGCCCACCGGGACAGGGGCCATCCACCGGGGAGCTGTTTTTT. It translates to CASSPPGQGPSTGELFF.

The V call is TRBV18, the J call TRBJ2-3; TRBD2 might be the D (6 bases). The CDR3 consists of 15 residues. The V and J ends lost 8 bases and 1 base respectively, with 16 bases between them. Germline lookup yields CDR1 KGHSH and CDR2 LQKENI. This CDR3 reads CASHRRGEGTDTQYF. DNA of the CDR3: TGTGCCAGCCATCGTCGCGGGGAGGGCACAGATACGCAGTATTTT.

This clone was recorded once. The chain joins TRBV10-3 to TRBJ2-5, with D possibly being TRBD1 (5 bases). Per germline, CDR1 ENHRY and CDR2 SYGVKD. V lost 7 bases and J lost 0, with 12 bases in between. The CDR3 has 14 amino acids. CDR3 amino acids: CAIMRDRNQETQYF. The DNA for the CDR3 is TGTGCCATCATGAGAGACAGAAACCAAGAGACCCAGTACTTC.

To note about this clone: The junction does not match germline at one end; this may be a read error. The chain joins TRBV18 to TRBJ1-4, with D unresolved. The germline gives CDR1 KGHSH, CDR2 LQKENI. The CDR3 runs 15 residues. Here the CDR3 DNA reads TGTGCCAGCTCCCCACGGGAGACAACTAATGAAAAACTGTTTTTT. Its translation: CASSPRETTNEKLFF.

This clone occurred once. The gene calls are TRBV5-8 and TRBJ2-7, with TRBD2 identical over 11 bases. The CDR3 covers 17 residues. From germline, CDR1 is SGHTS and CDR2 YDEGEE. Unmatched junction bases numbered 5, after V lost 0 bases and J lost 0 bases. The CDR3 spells CASSLVQTSGSSYEQYF. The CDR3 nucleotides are TGTGCCAGCAGCTTGGTACAAACTAGCGGGAGCTCCTACGAGCAGTACTTC. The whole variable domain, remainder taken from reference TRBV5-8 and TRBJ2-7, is EAGVTQSPTHLIKTRGQQATLRCSPISGHTSVYWYQQALGLGLQFLLWYDEGEERNRGNFPPRFSGRQFPNYSSELNVNALELEDSALYLCASSLVQTSGSSYEQYFGPGTRLTVT.

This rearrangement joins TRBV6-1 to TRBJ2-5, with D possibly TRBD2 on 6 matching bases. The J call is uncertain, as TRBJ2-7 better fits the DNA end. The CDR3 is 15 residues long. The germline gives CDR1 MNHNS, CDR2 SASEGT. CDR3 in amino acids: CATISPGLSYYEQYF. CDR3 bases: TGTGCCACAATTTCCCCGGGACTTAGTTACTACGAGCAGTACTTC.

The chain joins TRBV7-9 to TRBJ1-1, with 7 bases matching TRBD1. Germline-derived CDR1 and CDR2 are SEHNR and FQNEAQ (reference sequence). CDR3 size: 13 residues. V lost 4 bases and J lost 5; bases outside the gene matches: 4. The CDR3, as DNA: TGTGCCAGCAGCTCGAGGGGGCTGACTGAAGCTTTCTTT. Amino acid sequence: CASSSRGLTEAFF.

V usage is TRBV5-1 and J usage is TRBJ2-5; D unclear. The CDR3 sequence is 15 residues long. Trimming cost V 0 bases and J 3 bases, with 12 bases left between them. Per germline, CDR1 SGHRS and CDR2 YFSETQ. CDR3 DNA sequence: TGCGCCAGCAGCTTGGTGGCAGGTTGGGAAGAGACCCAGTACTTC. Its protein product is CASSLVAGWEETQYF.

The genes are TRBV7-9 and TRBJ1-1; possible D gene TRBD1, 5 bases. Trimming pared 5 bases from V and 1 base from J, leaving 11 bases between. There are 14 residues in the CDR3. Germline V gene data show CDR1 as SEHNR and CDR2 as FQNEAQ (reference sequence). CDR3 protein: CASSLGAANTEAFF. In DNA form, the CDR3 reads TGTGCCAGCAGCCTTGGGGCAGCGAACACTGAAGCTTTCTTT.

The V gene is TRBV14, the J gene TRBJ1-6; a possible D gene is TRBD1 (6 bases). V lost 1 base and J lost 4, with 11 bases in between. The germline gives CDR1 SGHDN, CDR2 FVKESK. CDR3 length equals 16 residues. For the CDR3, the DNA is TGTGCCAGCAGCCAAGCCAGGGGAACATATAATTCACCCCTCCACTTT. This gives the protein CASSQARGTYNSPLHF. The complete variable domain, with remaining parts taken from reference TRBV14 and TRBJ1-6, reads EAGVTQFPSHSVIEKGQTVTLRCDPISGHDNLYWYRRVMGKEIKFLLHFVKESKQDESGMPNNRFLAERTGGTYSTLKVQPAELEDSGVYFCASSQARGTYNSPLHFGNGTRLTVT.

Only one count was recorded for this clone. The DNA for the CDR3 is TGCGCCAGCAGCCCGGGACTTTATGGCTACACCTTC. It encodes CASSPGLYGYTF. The chain couples TRBV5-1 to TRBJ1-2, with D possibly TRBD1 on 5 matching bases. This CDR3 has 12 residues. V was trimmed by 4 bases and J by 5 bases, leaving 9 bases between them. Germline assignment: CDR1 SGHRS and CDR2 YFSETQ.

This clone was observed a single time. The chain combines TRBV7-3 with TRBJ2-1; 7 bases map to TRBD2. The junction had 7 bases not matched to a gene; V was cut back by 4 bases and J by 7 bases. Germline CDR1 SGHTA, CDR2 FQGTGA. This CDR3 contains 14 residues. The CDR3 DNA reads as TGTGCCAGCAGCTCCAGGGACTACTGGAATGAGCAGTTCTTC. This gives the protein CASSSRDYWNEQFF.